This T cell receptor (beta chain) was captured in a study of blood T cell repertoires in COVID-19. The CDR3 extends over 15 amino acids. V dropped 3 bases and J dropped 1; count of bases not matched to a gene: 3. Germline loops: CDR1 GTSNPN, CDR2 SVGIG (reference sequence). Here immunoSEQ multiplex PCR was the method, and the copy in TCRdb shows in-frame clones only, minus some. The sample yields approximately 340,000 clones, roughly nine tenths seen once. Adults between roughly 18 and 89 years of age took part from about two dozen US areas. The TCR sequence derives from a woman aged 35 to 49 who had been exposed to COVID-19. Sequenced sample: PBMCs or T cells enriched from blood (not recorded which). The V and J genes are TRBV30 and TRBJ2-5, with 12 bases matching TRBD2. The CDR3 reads CAWRTSGRVQETQYF. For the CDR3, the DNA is TGTGCCTGGAGGACTAGCGGGAGAGTCCAAGAGACCCAGTACTTC.